Following are 9 T cell receptor beta chains from one sample sequenced in a study of blood T cell repertoires in COVID-19. TCRdb's copy holds only in-frame clones and misses some; the assay was immunoSEQ multiplex PCR. The sample records roughly 430,000 clones, over 75% being singletons. Sequenced sample: PBMCs or T cells enriched from blood (not recorded which). Receptors originate from a middle-aged woman with acute COVID-19.

This CDR3 reads CASSGGQDGNTIYF. CDR3 nucleotide sequence: TGCGCCAGCAGTGGGGGACAGGACGGAAACACCATATATTTT. This sequence joins TRBV5-1 and TRBJ1-3, with 8 bases lining up with TRBD1. Germline CDR1 and CDR2: SGHRS and YFSETQ. The CDR3 is 14 residues long. The junction had 5 bases not matched to a gene; V was cut back by 5 bases and J by 4 bases.

This clone was seen just once. The chain combines TRBV10-3 with TRBJ1-2; 7 bases map to TRBD1. CDR1 and CDR2 from the germline V gene are ENHRY and SYGVKD. J was trimmed by 4 bases and V by 7 bases; bases with no gene match: 6. The CDR3 sequence is 13 residues long. The chain's CDR3 is CAITQDRFYGYTF. The CDR3 bases are TGTGCCATCACCCAGGACAGGTTCTATGGCTACACCTTC.

This sequence joins TRBV4-2 and TRBJ2-7; D gene unclear. Germline lookup yields CDR1 LGHNA and CDR2 YNFKEQ. The CDR3 is 14 amino acids. Trimming removed 0 bases at V and 0 bases at J, with 6 bases between. CDR3 loop: CASSQDVSSYEQYF. The CDR3 DNA is TGTGCCAGCAGCCAAGATGTCAGCTCCTACGAGCAGTACTTC.

The V gene is TRBV5-6, the J gene TRBJ1-5, with TRBD1 matching over 7 bases. Germline V lookup: CDR1 SGHDT, CDR2 YYEEEE. CDR3 length equals 14 residues. V shed 2 bases and J 9 bases; nucleotides not matched to a gene: 8. The CDR3 nucleotides are TGTGCCAGCAGCTTTGACAGGGCCGTCCCGCCCCAGCATTTT. Encoded protein: CASSFDRAVPPQHF.

The chain links TRBV2 to TRBJ1-2; TRBD1 matches at 7 bases. Germline CDR1 SNHLY, CDR2 FYNNEI. The CDR3 covers 15 residues. With V trimmed by 5 bases and J by 2 bases, 8 bases remained unmatched. CDR3 sequence reads: CASSSQDRRNYGYTF. As DNA, the CDR3 is TGTGCCAGCAGTTCCCAGGACAGGAGAAACTATGGCTACACCTTC.

The chain joins TRBV3-1 (or the pseudogene TRBV3-2) to TRBJ2-1; 9 bases line up with TRBD2. CDR1 is LGHDT, CDR2 YNNKEL, per germline (reference sequence). With V trimmed by 4 bases and J by 4 bases, 5 bases remained unmatched. The CDR3 extends over 15 amino acids. The CDR3 is CASSPGTSPYNEQFF. The CDR3 DNA follows: TGTGCCAGCAGCCCCGGGACTAGCCCTTACAATGAGCAGTTCTTC.

The CDR3 DNA follows: TGTGCCAGCAGCCCAGTCTCCGCACAGGGGGGGTATGGCTACACCTTC. This encodes CASSPVSAQGGYGYTF. The chain carries TRBV27 and TRBJ1-2; 8 bases align to TRBD1. V lost 6 bases, J lost 5 bases, and 14 bases stayed unmatched. Germline V gene lookup returns CDR1 MNHEY and CDR2 SMNVEV (reference sequence). The CDR3 consists of 16 residues.

The V call is TRBV30, the J call TRBJ1-5; D is possibly TRBD1 (5 bases). The V gene's germline CDR1 is GTSNPN and CDR2 SVGIG (reference sequence). The V end was cut by 0 bases, the J end by 6 bases, with 15 bases between. The CDR3 loop spans 15 amino acids. The CDR3 DNA reads TGTGCCTGGAGTGTACGGCTGGGGGGGGGTCAGCCCCAGCATTTT. Translated: CAWSVRLGGGQPQHF.

This chain joins TRBV2 and TRBJ2-7, with TRBD2 matching over 13 bases. Germline lookup yields CDR1 SNHLY and CDR2 FYNNEI. The CDR3 extends over 15 amino acids. With 6 bases clipped from V and 1 base from J, the junction kept 3 bases outside the gene matches. The CDR3 region has the DNA TGTGCCAGCAGACCGGGACTAGCGGGGTCCTACGAGCAGTACTTC. This codes for CASRPGLAGSYEQYF.